Each of the 23 T cell receptor beta chains below was sequenced from the same sample in a study of kidney transplant recipient with SARS-CoV-2 infection. TCRdb processed the reads anew with MiXCR; each CDR3 protein has one entry. This sample has approximately 240,000 distinct CDR3 sequences, with around 28% found just once. Sequenced material: a blood sample, taken at baseline and between days 110 and 120 from a kidney transplant recipient. The receptor source for this set is a male patient aged 25-45 years who had COVID-19 and was a kidney transplant recipient. Some T cells may be the graft donor's.

This clonotype was observed many times. The chain recombines TRBV15 with TRBJ2-5; the D call may be TRBD1 or TRBD2 (6 bases each). The V end lost 1 base, the J end lost 5 bases, and 20 bases lay between the germline ends. The CDR3 has 17 residues. Germline V gene sequence: CDR1 LNHNV, CDR2 YYDKDF (reference sequence). In DNA, the CDR3 is TGTGCCACCAGCAGAGGGGGCTTTGGGGGCGCGGGGGAGACCCAGTACTTC. It encodes CATSRGGFGGAGETQYF.

This clonotype was counted many times. The chain links TRBV3-1 to TRBJ2-2; the D is unclear. The CDR3 loop spans 18 amino acids. Germline values: CDR1 LGHDT, CDR2 YNNKEL (reference sequence). V was shortened by 4 bases and J by 5 bases, with 23 bases between the two germline ends. In nucleotides, the CDR3 is TGTGCCAGCAGCCCGTTGCCTCCCATTTCAGGCTTGACCGGGGAGCTGTTTTTT. Protein sequence: CASSPLPPISGLTGELFF.

To note about this clonotype: With a much larger clone just one base away, this may be a read error. The rearrangement uses TRBV5-4 and TRBJ2-7, with D perhaps matching TRBD2 (5 bases). V shed 0 bases and J shed 1 base, with 17 bases lying between them. The CDR3 contains 17 residues. Germline assignment: CDR1 SGHNT and CDR2 YYREEE (reference sequence). The CDR3 reads CASSLANGAVRSYEQYF. CDR3 in DNA: TGTGCCAGCAGCTTGGCCAATGGAGCGGTGCGATCCTACGAGCAGTACTTC.

This clonotype was observed a handful of times. J is TRBJ2-1 and V is TRBV20-1; 7 bases map to TRBD1. After removal of 3 bases from V and 7 bases from J, the junction contained 12 bases not matched to a gene. The length of the CDR3 is 15 residues. Germline CDR1 DFQATT, CDR2 SNEGSKA (reference sequence). The CDR3 DNA follows: TGCAGTGCTAGCCTCCTACAGGGGTGGTCGAATGAGCAGTTCTTC. Protein: CSASLLQGWSNEQFF.

This clonotype was found once. A single base separates this from a much larger clone, so it may be a read error. The chain recombines TRBV6-2 or TRBV6-3 with TRBJ2-7, with TRBD2 as a possible D gene (5 bases). CDR3 length equals 16 residues. The germline gives CDR1 MNHEY, CDR2 SVGEGT. For the CDR3, the DNA is TGTGCCAGCAGGTACTACTCACCGGCCGCGACGGGGGAGCAGTACTTC. Its translation is CASRYYSPAATGEQYF.

For this clonotype: A read error may account for a junction end that differs from germline. J is TRBJ2-7 and V is TRBV7-9; 7 nucleotides line up with TRBD1. The CDR3 loop spans 13 amino acids. Germline CDR1 reads SEHNR; CDR2 reads FQNEAQ (reference sequence). CDR3 in DNA: TGTGCCAGCAGCCGACAGGGCCAAGAGACCCAGCACTTC. This translates into CASSRQGQETQHF. The whole variable domain, remainder taken from reference TRBV7-9 and TRBJ2-7, is DTGVSQNPRHKITKRGQNVTFRCDPISEHNRLYWYRQTLGQGPEFLTYFQNEAQLEKSRLLSDRFSAERPKGSFSTLEIQRTEQGDSAMYLCASSRQGQETQHFGPGTRLTVT.

This chain links TRBV7-6 with TRBJ2-3; a weak D match, TRBD2 (6 bases). V lost 0 bases, J lost 0 bases, and 7 bases lay in between. The germline V gene has CDR1 SGHVS and CDR2 FNYEAQ. This CDR3 is 15 amino acids long. The CDR3 here is CASSLAGTSTDTQYF. The CDR3 region has the DNA TGTGCCAGCAGCTTAGCCGGGACTAGCACAGATACGCAGTATTTT.

To note about this clonotype: This may be a read error, as it is one base from a much larger clone. The chain couples TRBV15 to TRBJ1-2; no definite D call. V shed 4 bases and J shed 4 bases, with 22 bases lying between them. Germline-derived CDR1 and CDR2 are LNHNV and YYDKDF (reference sequence). This CDR3 is built from 17 residues. The CDR3 DNA is TGTGCCACCAGCACATTGAAAAGGTATGGAAAGACCTATGGCTACACCTTC. Protein: CATSTLKRYGKTYGYTF.

This clonotype was detected only once. A much larger clonotype is one base distant, so this may be a read error. The chain uses TRBV5-1 and TRBJ1-2; D is ambiguous. This CDR3 is built from 16 residues. Germline CDR1 and CDR2: SGHRS and YFSETQ. The CDR3 region is CASVSESVRKTYGYAF. The CDR3 DNA reads as TGCGCCAGCGTTAGTGAATCGGTTCGAAAGACCTATGGCTACGCCTTC.

The sample holds a few counts of this clonotype. The chain recombines TRBV3-1 with TRBJ2-3; D remains unclear. This CDR3 spans 17 amino acids. Germline values: CDR1 LGHDT, CDR2 YNNKEL (reference sequence). The ends were cut back, 5 bases at V and 5 bases at J, with 23 bases in the middle. The CDR3 sequence: CASSGTGPIVMQDTQYF. The CDR3 DNA reads TGTGCCAGCAGCGGCACGGGTCCCATTGTCATGCAAGATACGCAGTATTTT.

This clonotype was seen many times. This CDR3 is CASSRGTSGSRGSGELFF. The CDR3 region has the DNA TGTGCCAGCAGCCGCGGGACTAGCGGGAGTCGGGGATCCGGGGAGCTGTTTTTT. The rearrangement links TRBV28 to TRBJ2-2; 14 bases align to TRBD2. CDR3 length: 18 amino acids. Germline CDR1 MDHEN, CDR2 SYDVKM. The V gene end was trimmed by 6 bases and the J gene end by 6 bases; junction bases not matched to a gene: 12.

A note on this clonotype: A much larger clone is a single base away; this may be a read error. Given the absence of the conserved phenylalanine or tryptophan at the CDR3 end, a read error is likely. V usage is TRBV19 and J usage is TRBJ1-1; no definite D call. The length of the CDR3 is 14 residues. Per germline, CDR1 LNHDA and CDR2 SQIVND (reference sequence). Trimming shortened V by 5 bases and J by 9 bases, and 19 bases separated the two germline ends. CDR3 sequence reads: CASSAGLDRRKAFL. The CDR3 bases are TGTGCCAGTAGTGCAGGACTGGACCGACGGAAAGCTTTCCTT.

This clonotype was counted only a few times. The chain recombines TRBV4-3 with TRBJ1-2, with TRBD1 as a possible D gene (6 bases). The CDR3 loop spans 16 amino acids. The V gene lost 4 bases and the J gene lost 1 base, with 16 bases spanning the gap. Germline loops: CDR1 LGHNA, CDR2 YSLEER. CDR3 DNA sequence: TGCGCCAGCAGCCGAGAGAGGACAGTTTTTAACTATGGCTACACCTTC. As protein: CASSRERTVFNYGYTF.

This clonotype was detected many times. This chain links TRBV3-1 with TRBJ2-2; possibly TRBD1 for D (6 bases). Trimming cost V 1 base and J 1 base, with 10 bases left between them. Germline V gives CDR1 LGHDT, CDR2 YNNKEL (reference sequence). The CDR3 runs 16 residues. CDR3 sequence reads: CASSQAATGNTGELFF. The CDR3 DNA reads as TGTGCCAGCAGCCAAGCGGCGACAGGGAACACCGGGGAGCTGTTTTTT. The full variable domain, rest sourced from reference TRBV3-1 and TRBJ2-2, is DTAVSQTPKYLVTQMGNDKSIKCEQNLGHDTMYWYKQDSKKFLKIMFSYNNKELIINETVPNRFSPKSPDKAHLNLHINSLELGDSAVYFCASSQAATGNTGELFFGEGSRLTVL.

As for this clonotype: A much larger clone differs by one base, so this may be a read error. The chain employs TRBV7-6 and TRBJ1-4; D possibly corresponds to TRBD1 (5 bases). The germline gives CDR1 SGHVS, CDR2 FNYEAQ. The CDR3 is 11 amino acids. The CDR3 here is CASSGGEELFF. In DNA form, the CDR3 reads TGTGCCAGCAGTGGGGGTGAAGAACTGTTTTTT.

In its sample, this clonotype was seen many times. The genes are TRBV24-1 and TRBJ1-1, with 7 bases matching TRBD1. The V segment lost 5 bases and the J segment 7 bases; nucleotides outside the gene matches: 3. Germline lookup yields CDR1 KGHDR and CDR2 SFDVKD. The CDR3 consists of 12 residues. CDR3 loop: CATSGQGLEAFF. The DNA for the CDR3 is TGTGCCACCAGTGGACAGGGACTTGAAGCTTTCTTT.

In this sample, this clonotype turned up once. A much larger clone lies one base from this, so it may be a read error. The chain is built from TRBV7-6 and TRBJ2-3, with 7 bases aligning to TRBD2. The length of the CDR3 is 16 residues. CDR1 and CDR2 (germline): SGHVS, FNYEAQ. The CDR3 region has the DNA TGTACCAGCAGCTTAGAGGTGGCGGGAGTTTTAGATACGCAGTATTTT. Its protein product is CTSSLEVAGVLDTQYF.

For this clonotype: This may be a read error: a much more frequent sequence differs by one nucleotide. This rearrangement joins TRBV3-2 to TRBJ2-7. TRBV3-2 represents a pseudogene. This CDR3 contains 13 residues. CDR3 amino acids: CASSYLALDEQYF. CDR3 coding DNA: TGTGCCAGCAGCTATTTAGCTTTGGACGAGCAGTACTTC.

This clonotype was seen repeatedly, ten times or more. The CDR3 DNA reads as TGCAGTGCTCACCGTCCGCTGTTTCGAAAGACCTATGGCTACACCTTC. Translating it yields CSAHRPLFRKTYGYTF. The chain joins TRBV20-1 to TRBJ1-2; no reliable D call. Germline V gene lookup returns CDR1 DFQATT and CDR2 SNEGSKA (reference sequence). With 5 bases removed from V and 4 bases from J, the gap between germline ends came to 23 bases. The CDR3 is made up of 16 amino acids.

This clonotype was seen at least ten times. The chain recombines TRBV18 with TRBJ2-1; 10 bases line up with TRBD2. Unmatched junction bases numbered 4, after V lost 5 bases and J lost 9 bases. Per germline, CDR1 KGHSH and CDR2 LQKENI. The CDR3 spans 13 residues. This chain's CDR3 is CASSSGRAGEQFF. The CDR3 nucleotides are TGTGCCAGCTCAAGCGGGAGGGCGGGTGAGCAGTTCTTC.

Many counts were recorded for this clonotype. This rearrangement joins TRBV7-9 to TRBJ1-3; maybe TRBD1 (6 bases). Per the germline V gene, CDR1 is SEHNR and CDR2 is FQNEAQ (reference sequence). The CDR3 is 15 residues long. Trimming pared 5 bases from V and 0 bases from J, leaving 11 bases between. The CDR3 bases are TGTGCCAGCAGCCAAGGACAGTCCTCTGGAAACACCATATATTTT. Encoded protein: CASSQGQSSGNTIYF.

The rearrangement joins TRBV4-1 to TRBJ2-4; 7 nucleotides line up with TRBD2. J was trimmed by 2 bases and V by 7 bases; bases with no gene match: 14. The CDR3 runs to 17 residues. Germline CDR1 reads MGHRA; CDR2 reads YSYEKL. CDR3 coding DNA: TGCGCCAGCAACATAAGGGAGGGCACATATTCCAAAAACATTCAGTACTTC. Translation: CASNIREGTYSKNIQYF.

On this clonotype itself: A much larger clone differs by one base, so this may be a read error. The chain employs TRBV29-1 and TRBJ1-2; unclear D gene. In germline, CDR1 is SQVTM, CDR2 ANQGSEA. This CDR3 has 11 amino acids. The CDR3 nucleotides are TGCAGCGTCCCCCCAGACTATGGCCACACCTTC. This sequence encodes CSVPPDYGHTF.